This paragraph covers one T cell receptor (beta chain) sequence. Its antigen is unknown. With 1 base removed from V and 3 bases from J, the gap between germline ends came to 15 bases. CDR1 MDHEN and CDR2 SYDVKM come from the germline V gene. This CDR3 is built from 17 residues. TCRdb's table, derived via immunoSEQ multiplex PCR, lists solely in-frame clones and lacks some. The sample shows 2 million to 2.5 million clones, 90% to 95% of them seen only once. This specimen belongs to a study of shared clonotypes between healthy human individuals. General study findings and limits: Clonotype sharing among the donors was expected to vary with sequencing depth.

The V and J genes are TRBV28 and TRBJ2-2; D is unresolved. What was sequenced was naive CD4+ T cells from PBMCs. Sample subset: CD45RA+ positively selected. The sequence came from a man aged 18 to 29 in good health. Some clones in this sample may be carry-over from other donors' samples. The CDR3 coding sequence is TGTGCCAGCAGTTTATCGGGCCCCAAGAGGCACACCGGGGAGCTGTTTTTT. Translation: CASSLSGPKRHTGELFF.